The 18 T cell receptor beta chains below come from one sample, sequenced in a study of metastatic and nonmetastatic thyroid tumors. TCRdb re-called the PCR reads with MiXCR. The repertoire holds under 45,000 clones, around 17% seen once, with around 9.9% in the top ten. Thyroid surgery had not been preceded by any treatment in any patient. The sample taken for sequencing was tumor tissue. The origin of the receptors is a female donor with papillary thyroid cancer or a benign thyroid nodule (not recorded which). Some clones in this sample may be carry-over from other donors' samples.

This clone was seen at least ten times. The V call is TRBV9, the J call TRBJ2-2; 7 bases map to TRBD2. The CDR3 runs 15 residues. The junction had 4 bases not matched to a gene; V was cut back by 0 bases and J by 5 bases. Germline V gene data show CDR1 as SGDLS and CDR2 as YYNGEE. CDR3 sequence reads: CASSVGGGATGELFF. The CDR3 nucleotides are TGTGCCAGCAGCGTAGGGGGGGGAGCAACCGGGGAGCTGTTTTTT. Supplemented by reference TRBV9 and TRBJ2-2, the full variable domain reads DSGVTQTPKHLITATGQRVTLRCSPRSGDLSVYWYQQSLDQGLQFLIQYYNGEERAKGNILERFSAQQFPDLHSELNLSSLELGDSALYFCASSVGGGATGELFFGEGSRLTVL.

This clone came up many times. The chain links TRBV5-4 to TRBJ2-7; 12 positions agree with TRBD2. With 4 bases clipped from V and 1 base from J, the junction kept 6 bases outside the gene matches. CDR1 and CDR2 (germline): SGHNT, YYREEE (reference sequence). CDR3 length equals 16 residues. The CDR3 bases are TGTGCCAGCAGCCCCAGGACTAGCGGGACTTCCTACGAGCAGTACTTC. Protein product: CASSPRTSGTSYEQYF.

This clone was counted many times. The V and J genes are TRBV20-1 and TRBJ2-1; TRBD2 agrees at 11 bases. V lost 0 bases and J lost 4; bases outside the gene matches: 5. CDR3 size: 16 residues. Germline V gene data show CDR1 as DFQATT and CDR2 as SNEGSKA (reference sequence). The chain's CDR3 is CSARDDGTSGYNEQFF. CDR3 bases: TGCAGTGCTAGAGATGACGGGACTAGCGGTTACAATGAGCAGTTCTTC.

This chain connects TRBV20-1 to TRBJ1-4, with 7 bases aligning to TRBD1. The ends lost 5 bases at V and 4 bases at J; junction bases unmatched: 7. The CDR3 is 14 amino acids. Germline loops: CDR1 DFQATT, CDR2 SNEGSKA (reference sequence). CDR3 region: CSAPRQGDNEKLFF. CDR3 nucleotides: TGCAGTGCTCCCCGACAGGGAGATAATGAAAAACTGTTTTTT.

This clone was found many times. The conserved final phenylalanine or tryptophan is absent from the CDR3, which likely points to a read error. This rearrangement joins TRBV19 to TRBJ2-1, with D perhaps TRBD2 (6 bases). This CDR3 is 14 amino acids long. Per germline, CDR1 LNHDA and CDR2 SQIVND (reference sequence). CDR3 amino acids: CAGSSGITYNEQFL. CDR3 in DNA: TGTGCCGGTAGTAGCGGAATCACCTACAATGAGCAGTTCCTC.

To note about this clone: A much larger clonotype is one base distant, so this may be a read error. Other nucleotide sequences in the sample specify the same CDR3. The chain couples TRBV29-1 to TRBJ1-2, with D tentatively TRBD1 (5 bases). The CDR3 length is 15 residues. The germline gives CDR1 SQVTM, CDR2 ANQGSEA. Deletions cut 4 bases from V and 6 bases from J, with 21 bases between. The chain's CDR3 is CSVGPPAVTGDGYTF. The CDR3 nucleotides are TGCAGCGTTGGCCCCCCAGCCGTGACGGGGGATGGCTACACCTTC.

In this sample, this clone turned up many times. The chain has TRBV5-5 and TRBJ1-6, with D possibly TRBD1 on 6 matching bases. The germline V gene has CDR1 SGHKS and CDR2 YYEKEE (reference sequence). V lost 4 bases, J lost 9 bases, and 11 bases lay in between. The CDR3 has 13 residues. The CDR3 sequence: CASSPRGISPLHF. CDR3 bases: TGTGCCAGCAGCCCTAGGGGGATTTCACCCCTCCACTTT.

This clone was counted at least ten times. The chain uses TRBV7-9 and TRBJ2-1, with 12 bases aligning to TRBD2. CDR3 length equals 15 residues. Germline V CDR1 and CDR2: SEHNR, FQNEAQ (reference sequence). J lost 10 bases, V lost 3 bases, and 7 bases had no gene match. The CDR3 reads CASSFRLAGVEEQFF. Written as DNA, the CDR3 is TGTGCCAGCAGCTTCCGACTAGCGGGAGTGGAAGAGCAGTTCTTC. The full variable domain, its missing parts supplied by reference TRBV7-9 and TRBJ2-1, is DTGVSQNPRHKITKRGQNVTFRCDPISEHNRLYWYRQTLGQGPEFLTYFQNEAQLEKSRLLSDRFSAERPKGSFSTLEIQRTEQGDSAMYLCASSFRLAGVEEQFFGPGTRLTVL.

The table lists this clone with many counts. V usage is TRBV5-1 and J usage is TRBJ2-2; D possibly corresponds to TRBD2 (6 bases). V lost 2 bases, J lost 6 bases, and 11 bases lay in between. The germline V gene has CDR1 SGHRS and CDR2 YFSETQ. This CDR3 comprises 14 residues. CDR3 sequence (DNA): TGCGCCAGCAGCTTACCCAGGGACTCCGGGGAGCTGTTTTTT. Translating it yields CASSLPRDSGELFF.

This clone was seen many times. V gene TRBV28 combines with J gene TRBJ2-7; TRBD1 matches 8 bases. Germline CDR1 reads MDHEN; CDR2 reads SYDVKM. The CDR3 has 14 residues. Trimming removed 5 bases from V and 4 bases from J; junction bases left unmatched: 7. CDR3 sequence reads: CASSDFGQGYEQYF. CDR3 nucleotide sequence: TGTGCCAGCAGTGACTTCGGACAGGGATACGAGCAGTACTTC.

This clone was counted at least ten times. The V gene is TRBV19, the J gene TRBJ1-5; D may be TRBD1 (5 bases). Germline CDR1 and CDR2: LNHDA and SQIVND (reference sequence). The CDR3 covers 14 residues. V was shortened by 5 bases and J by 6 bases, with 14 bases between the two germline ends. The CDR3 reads CASSQGRVGQPQHF. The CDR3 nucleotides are TGTGCCAGTAGTCAGGGTAGGGTCGGTCAGCCCCAGCATTTT.

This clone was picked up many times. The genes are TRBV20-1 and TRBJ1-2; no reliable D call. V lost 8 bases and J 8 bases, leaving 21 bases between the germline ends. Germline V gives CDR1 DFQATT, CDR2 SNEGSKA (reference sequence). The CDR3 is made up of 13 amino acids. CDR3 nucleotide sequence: TGCAGTCCCTACGCGTTCCCGGCGGAAGGCTACACCTTC. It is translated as CSPYAFPAEGYTF.

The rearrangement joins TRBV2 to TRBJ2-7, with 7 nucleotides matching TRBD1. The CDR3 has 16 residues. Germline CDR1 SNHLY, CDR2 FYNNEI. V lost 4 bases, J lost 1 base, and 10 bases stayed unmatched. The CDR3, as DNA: TGTGCCAGCAGTGTTGACGCTACAGGGGTATCCTACGAGCAGTACTTC. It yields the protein CASSVDATGVSYEQYF. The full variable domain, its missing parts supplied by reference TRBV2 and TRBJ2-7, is EPEVTQTPSHQVTQMGQEVILRCVPISNHLYFYWYRQILGQKVEFLVSFYNNEISEKSEIFDDQFSVERPDGSNFTLKIRSTKLEDSAMYFCASSVDATGVSYEQYFGPGTRLTVT.

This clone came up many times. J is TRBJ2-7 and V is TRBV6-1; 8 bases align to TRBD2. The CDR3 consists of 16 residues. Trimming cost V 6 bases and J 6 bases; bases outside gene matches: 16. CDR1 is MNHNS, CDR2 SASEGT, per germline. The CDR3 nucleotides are TGTGCCAGCAGGAACGACGGGGGGGCGGGTGCGCTCGAGCAGTACTTC. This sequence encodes CASRNDGGAGALEQYF.

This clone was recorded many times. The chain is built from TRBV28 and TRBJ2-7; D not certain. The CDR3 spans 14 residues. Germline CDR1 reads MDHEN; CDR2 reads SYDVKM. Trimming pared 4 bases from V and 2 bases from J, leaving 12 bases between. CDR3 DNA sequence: TGTGCCAGCAGTTCAGCTCCCATAGCCTACGAGCAGTACTTC. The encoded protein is CASSSAPIAYEQYF. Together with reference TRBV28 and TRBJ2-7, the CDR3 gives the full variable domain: DVKVTQSSRYLVKRTGEKVFLECVQDMDHENMFWYRQDPGLGLRLIYFSYDVKMKEKGDIPEGYSVSREKKERFSLILESASTNQTSMYLCASSSAPIAYEQYFGPGTRLTVT.

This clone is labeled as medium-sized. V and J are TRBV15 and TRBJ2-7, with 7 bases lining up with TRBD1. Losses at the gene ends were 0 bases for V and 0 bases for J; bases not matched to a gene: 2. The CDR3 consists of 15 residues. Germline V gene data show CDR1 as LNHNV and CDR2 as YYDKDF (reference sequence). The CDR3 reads CATSRDRGSSYEQYF. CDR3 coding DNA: TGTGCCACCAGCAGAGACAGGGGGAGCTCCTACGAGCAGTACTTC.

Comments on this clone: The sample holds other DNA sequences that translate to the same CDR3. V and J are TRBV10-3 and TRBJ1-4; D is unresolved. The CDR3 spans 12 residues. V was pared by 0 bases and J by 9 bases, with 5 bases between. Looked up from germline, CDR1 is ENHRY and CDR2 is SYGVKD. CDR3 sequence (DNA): TGTGCCATCAGTGAGTCCGGTAAAAAACTGTTTTTT. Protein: CAISESGKKLFF.

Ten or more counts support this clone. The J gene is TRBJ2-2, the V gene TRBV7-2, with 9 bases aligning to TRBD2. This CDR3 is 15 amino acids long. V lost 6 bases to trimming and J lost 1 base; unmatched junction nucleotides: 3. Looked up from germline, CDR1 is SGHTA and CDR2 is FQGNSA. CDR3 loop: CASRISGGNTGELFF. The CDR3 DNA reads TGTGCCAGCAGGATTAGCGGGGGGAACACCGGGGAGCTGTTTTTT.